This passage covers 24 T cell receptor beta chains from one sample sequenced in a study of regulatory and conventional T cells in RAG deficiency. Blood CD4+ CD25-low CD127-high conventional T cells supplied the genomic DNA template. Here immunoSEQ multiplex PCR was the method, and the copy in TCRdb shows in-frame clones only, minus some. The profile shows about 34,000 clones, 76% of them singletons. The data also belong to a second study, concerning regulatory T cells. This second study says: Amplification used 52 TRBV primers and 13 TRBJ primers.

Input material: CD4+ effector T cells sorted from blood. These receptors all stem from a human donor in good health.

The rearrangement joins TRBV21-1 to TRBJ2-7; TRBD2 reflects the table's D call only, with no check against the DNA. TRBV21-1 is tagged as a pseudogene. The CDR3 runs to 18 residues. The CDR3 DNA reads TGTGCCAGCAGCGAAAGACCTGGGGAGACAAGAGATTCCTACGAGCAGTACTTC. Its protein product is CASSERPGETRDSYEQYF.

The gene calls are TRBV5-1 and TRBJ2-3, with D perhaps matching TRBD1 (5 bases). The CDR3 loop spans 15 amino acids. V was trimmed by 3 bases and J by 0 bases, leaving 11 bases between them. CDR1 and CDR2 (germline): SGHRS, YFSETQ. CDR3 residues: CASSYGHTSTDTQYF. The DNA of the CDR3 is TGCGCCAGCAGCTACGGACACACCAGCACAGATACGCAGTATTTT.

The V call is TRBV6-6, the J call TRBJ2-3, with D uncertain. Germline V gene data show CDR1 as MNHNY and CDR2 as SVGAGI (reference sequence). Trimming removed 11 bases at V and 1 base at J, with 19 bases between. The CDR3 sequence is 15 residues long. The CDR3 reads CAASSANIRTDTQYF. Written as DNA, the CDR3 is TGTGCCGCCAGCAGTGCCAACATTCGCACAGATACGCAGTATTTT.

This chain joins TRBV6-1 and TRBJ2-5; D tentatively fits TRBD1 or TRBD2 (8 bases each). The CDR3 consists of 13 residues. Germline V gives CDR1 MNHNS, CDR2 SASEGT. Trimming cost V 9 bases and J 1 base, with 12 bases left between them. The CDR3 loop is CASSGTGQETQYF. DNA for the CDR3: TGTGCCAGTAGCGGGACAGGCCAAGAGACCCAGTACTTC.

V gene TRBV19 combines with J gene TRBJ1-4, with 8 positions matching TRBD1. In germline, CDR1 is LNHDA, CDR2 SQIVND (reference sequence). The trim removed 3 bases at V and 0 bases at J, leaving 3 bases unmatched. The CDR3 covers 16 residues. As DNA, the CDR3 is TGTGCCAGTAGTATTTCAGGGGGCGCAACTAATGAAAAACTGTTTTTT. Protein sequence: CASSISGGATNEKLFF.

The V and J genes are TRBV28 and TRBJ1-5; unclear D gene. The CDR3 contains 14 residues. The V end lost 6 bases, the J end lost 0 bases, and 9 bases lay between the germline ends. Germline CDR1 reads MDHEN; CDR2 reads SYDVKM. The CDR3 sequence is CASRLGGSNQPQHF. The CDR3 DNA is TGTGCCAGCAGACTTGGAGGTAGCAATCAGCCCCAGCATTTT.

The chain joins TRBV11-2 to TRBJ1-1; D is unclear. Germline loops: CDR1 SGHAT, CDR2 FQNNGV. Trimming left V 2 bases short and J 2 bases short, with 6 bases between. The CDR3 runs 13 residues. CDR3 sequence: CASSLTGNTEAFF. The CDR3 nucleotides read TGTGCCAGCAGCTTAACCGGAAACACTGAAGCTTTCTTT.

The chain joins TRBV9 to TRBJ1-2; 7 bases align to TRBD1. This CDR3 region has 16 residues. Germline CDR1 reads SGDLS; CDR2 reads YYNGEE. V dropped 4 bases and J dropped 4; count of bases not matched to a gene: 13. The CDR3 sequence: CASSPKWTGGGYGYTF. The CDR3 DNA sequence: TGTGCCAGCAGCCCAAAGTGGACAGGAGGGGGCTATGGCTACACCTTC. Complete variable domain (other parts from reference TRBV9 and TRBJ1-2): DSGVTQTPKHLITATGQRVTLRCSPRSGDLSVYWYQQSLDQGLQFLIQYYNGEERAKGNILERFSAQQFPDLHSELNLSSLELGDSALYFCASSPKWTGGGYGYTFGSGTRLTVV.

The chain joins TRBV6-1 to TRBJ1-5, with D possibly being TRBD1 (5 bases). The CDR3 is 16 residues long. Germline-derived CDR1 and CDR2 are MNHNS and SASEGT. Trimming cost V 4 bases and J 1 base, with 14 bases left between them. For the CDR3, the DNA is TGTGCCAGCAGTGCCCGGAGGGGTCGGAGCAATCAGCCCCAGCATTTT. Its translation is CASSARRGRSNQPQHF.

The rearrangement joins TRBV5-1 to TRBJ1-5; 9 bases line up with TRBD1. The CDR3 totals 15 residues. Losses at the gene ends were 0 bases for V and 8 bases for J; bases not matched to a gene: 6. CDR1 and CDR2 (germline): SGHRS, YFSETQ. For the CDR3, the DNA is TGCGCCAGCAGCTTGGGGGACAGGGATCAGGAGCCCCAGCATTTT. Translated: CASSLGDRDQEPQHF.

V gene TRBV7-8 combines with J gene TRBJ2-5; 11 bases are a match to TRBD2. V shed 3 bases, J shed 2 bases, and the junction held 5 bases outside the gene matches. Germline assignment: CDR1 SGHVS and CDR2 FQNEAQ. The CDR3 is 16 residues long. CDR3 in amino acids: CASSLGRLAGQETQYF. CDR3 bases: TGTGCCAGCAGCTTGGGGAGACTAGCGGGACAAGAGACCCAGTACTTC. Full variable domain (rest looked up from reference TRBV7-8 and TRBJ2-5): GAGVSQSPRYKVAKRGQDVALRCDPISGHVSLFWYQQALGQGPEFLTYFQNEAQLDKSGLPSDRFFAERPEGSVSTLKIQRTQQEDSAVYLCASSLGRLAGQETQYFGPGTRLLVL.

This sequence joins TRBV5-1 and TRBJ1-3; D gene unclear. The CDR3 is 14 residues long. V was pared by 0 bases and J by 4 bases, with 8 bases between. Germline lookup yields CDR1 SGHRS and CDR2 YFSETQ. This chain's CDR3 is CASSLAADGNTIYF. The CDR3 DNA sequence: TGCGCCAGCAGCTTGGCGGCTGACGGAAACACCATATATTTT.

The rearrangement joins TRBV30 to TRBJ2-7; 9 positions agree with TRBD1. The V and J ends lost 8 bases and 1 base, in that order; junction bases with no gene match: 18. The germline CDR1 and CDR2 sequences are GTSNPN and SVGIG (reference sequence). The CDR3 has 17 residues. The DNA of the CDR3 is TGTGCCGGACTGTGGGGCCTAAACAGGGGGCTATCCTACGAGCAGTACTTC. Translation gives CAGLWGLNRGLSYEQYF.

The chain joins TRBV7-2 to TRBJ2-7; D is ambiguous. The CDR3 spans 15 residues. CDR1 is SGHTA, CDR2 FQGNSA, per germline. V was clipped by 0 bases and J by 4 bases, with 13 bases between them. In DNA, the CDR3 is TGTGCCAGCAGCTTAGCGTGGAGCTACCCTTACGAGCAGTACTTC. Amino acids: CASSLAWSYPYEQYF.

The CDR3 here is CASALTGLTGELFF. The CDR3 DNA follows: TGTGCCAGCGCCCTCACAGGGCTCACCGGGGAGCTGTTTTTT. The chain carries TRBV28 and TRBJ2-2; D possibly corresponds to TRBD1 (6 bases). The ends were cut back, 8 bases at V and 4 bases at J, with 14 bases in the middle. In germline, CDR1 is MDHEN, CDR2 SYDVKM. There are 14 residues in the CDR3.

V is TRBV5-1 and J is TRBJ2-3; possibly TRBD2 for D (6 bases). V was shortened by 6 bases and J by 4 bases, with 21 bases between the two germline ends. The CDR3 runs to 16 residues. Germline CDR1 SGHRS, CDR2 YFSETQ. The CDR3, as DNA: TGCGCCAGCATATCCCCTTTTGCGGGGATCGCAGATACGCAGTATTTT. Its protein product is CASISPFAGIADTQYF.

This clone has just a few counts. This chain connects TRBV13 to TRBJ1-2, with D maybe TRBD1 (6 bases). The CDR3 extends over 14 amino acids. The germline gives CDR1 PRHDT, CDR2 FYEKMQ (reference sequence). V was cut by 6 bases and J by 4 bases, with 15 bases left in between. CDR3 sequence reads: CASSFRDTTYGYTF. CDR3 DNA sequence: TGTGCCAGCAGTTTTAGGGACACCACCTATGGCTACACCTTC. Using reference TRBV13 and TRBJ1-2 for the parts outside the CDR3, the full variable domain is AAGVIQSPRHLIKEKRETATLKCYPIPRHDTVYWYQQGPGQDPQFLISFYEKMQSDKGSIPDRFSAQQFSDYHSELNMSSLELGDSALYFCASSFRDTTYGYTFGSGTRLTVV.

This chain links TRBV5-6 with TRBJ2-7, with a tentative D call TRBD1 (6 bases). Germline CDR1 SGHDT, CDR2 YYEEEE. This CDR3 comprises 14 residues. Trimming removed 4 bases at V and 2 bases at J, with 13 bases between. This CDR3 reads CASSGLYRAYEQYF. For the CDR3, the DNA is TGTGCCAGCAGCGGGTTATACAGGGCCTACGAGCAGTACTTC.

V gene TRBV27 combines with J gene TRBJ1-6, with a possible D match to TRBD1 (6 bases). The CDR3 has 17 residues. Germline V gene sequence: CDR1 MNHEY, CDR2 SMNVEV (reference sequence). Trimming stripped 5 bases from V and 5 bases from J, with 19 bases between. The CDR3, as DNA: TGTGCCAGCAGTATACTCACTTGGGGGCCCCATAATTCACCCCTCCACTTT. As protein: CASSILTWGPHNSPLHF.

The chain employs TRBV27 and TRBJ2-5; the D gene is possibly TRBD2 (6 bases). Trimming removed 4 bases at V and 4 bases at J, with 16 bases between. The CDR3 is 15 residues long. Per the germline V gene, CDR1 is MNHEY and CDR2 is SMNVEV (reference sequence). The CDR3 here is CASSSITGEGETQYF. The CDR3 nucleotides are TGTGCCAGCAGTTCCATAACGGGGGAAGGAGAGACCCAGTACTTC.

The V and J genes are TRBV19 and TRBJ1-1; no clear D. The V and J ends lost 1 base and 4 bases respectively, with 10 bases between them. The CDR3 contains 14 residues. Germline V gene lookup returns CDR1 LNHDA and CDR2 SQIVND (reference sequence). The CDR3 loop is CASSIGGGGTEAFF. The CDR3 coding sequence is TGTGCCAGTAGTATAGGGGGAGGAGGCACTGAAGCTTTCTTT.

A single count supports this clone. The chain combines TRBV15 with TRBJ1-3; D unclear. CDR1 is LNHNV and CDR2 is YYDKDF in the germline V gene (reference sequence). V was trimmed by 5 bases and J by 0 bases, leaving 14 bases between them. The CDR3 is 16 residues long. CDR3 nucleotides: TGTGCCACCAGCCCCGGGTCTCTTAGCTCTGGAAACACCATATATTTT. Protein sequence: CATSPGSLSSGNTIYF.

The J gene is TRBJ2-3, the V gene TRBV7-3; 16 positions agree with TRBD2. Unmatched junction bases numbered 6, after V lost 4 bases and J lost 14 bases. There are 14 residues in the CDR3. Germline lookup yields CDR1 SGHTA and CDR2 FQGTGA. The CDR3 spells CASSSGTSGGAWYF. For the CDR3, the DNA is TGTGCCAGCAGCTCGGGGACTAGCGGGGGGGCCTGGTATTTT.

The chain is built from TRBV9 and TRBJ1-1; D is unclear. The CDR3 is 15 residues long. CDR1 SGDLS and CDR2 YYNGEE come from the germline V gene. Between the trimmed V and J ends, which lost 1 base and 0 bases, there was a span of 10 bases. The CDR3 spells CASSVSGSMNTEAFF. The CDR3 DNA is TGTGCCAGCAGCGTATCAGGCAGCATGAACACTGAAGCTTTCTTT.